These 13 T cell receptor beta chains were sequenced from one sample in a study of control samples from healthy donors and cancer patients. This table comes from immunoSEQ multiplex PCR, and its TCRdb copy is limited to in-frame clones, with some not included. The table lists roughly 73,000 clones, 80% to 95% of them singletons. Specimen: blood. The receptor source for this set is a woman aged 60-75 years in good health.

J is TRBJ1-5 and V is TRBV28, with D unresolved. Trimming removed 6 bases from V and 1 base from J, with 4 bases in between. CDR3 size: 12 residues. The germline V gene has CDR1 MDHEN and CDR2 SYDVKM. This CDR3 reads CASRWSNQPQHF. The CDR3 nucleotides read TGTGCCAGCAGGTGGAGCAATCAGCCCCAGCATTTT. Looking up the rest from reference TRBV28 and TRBJ1-5 gives the full variable domain: DVKVTQSSRYLVKRTGEKVFLECVQDMDHENMFWYRQDPGLGLRLIYFSYDVKMKEKGDIPEGYSVSREKKERFSLILESASTNQTSMYLCASRWSNQPQHFGDGTRLSIL.

The chain recombines TRBV5-1 with TRBJ2-3; D is unresolved. Germline V gene lookup returns CDR1 SGHRS and CDR2 YFSETQ. Trimming stripped 4 bases from V and 5 bases from J, with 8 bases between. This CDR3 comprises 12 residues. DNA for the CDR3: TGCGCCAGCAGCCTTTTTCGAGATACGCAGTATTTT. It specifies CASSLFRDTQYF.

The gene calls are TRBV27 and TRBJ2-1; D is ambiguous. Germline V gives CDR1 MNHEY, CDR2 SMNVEV (reference sequence). V was shortened by 6 bases and J by 10 bases, with 19 bases between the two germline ends. CDR3 length: 14 amino acids. CDR3 loop: CASRGLYVGQEQFF. DNA for the CDR3: TGTGCCAGCAGGGGCCTTTATGTAGGGCAGGAGCAGTTCTTC.

The V call is TRBV19, the J call TRBJ2-7, with D uncertain. Germline V gene data show CDR1 as LNHDA and CDR2 as SQIVND (reference sequence). Trimming shortened V by 2 bases and J by 0 bases, and 11 bases separated the two germline ends. The CDR3 is made up of 15 amino acids. The CDR3 loop reads CASSITGSSSYEQYF. CDR3 DNA: TGTGCCAGTAGTATAACCGGGTCGAGCTCCTACGAGCAGTACTTC.

The chain links TRBV7-9 to TRBJ1-1, with D unresolved. CDR1 is SEHNR, CDR2 FQNEAQ, per germline (reference sequence). This CDR3 contains 13 residues. Trimming stripped 4 bases from V and 4 bases from J, with 10 bases between. The CDR3 coding sequence is TGTGCCAGCAGCTCTCTATCGGGCACTGAAGCTTTCTTT. It encodes CASSSLSGTEAFF. Full variable domain (remainder filled in from reference TRBV7-9 and TRBJ1-1): DTGVSQNPRHKITKRGQNVTFRCDPISEHNRLYWYRQTLGQGPEFLTYFQNEAQLEKSRLLSDRFSAERPKGSFSTLEIQRTEQGDSAMYLCASSSLSGTEAFFGQGTRLTVV.

This chain joins TRBV19 and TRBJ2-7; D possibly corresponds to TRBD1 (6 bases). CDR1 and CDR2 (germline): LNHDA, SQIVND (reference sequence). V gave up 3 bases and J gave up 0 bases, with 12 bases separating them. The CDR3 loop spans 15 amino acids. The chain's CDR3 is CASSMGRGSSYEQYF. In DNA, the CDR3 is TGTGCCAGTAGTATGGGAAGGGGGAGCTCCTACGAGCAGTACTTC. The full variable domain, its missing parts supplied by reference TRBV19 and TRBJ2-7, is DGGITQSPKYLFRKEGQNVTLSCEQNLNHDAMYWYRQDPGQGLRLIYYSQIVNDFQKGDIAEGYSVSREKKESFPLTVTSAQKNPTAFYLCASSMGRGSSYEQYFGPGTRLTVT.

V gene TRBV28 combines with J gene TRBJ1-5, with D possibly TRBD1 on 5 matching bases. CDR1 is MDHEN, CDR2 SYDVKM, per germline. The ends were cut back, 6 bases at V and 5 bases at J, with 17 bases in the middle. This CDR3 region has 15 residues. The CDR3 region has the DNA TGTGCCAGCAGCCCGGAGGGGAGGTGGGATCAGCCCCAGCATTTT. It codes for CASSPEGRWDQPQHF.

This chain connects TRBV10-3 to TRBJ1-2; TRBD1 is a possible D gene (6 bases). The CDR3 has 18 residues. Trimming shortened V by 6 bases and J by 6 bases, and 29 bases separated the two germline ends. Germline loops: CDR1 ENHRY, CDR2 SYGVKD. The CDR3 region is CAISTGWKDISAGDGYTF. DNA for the CDR3: TGTGCCATCAGCACGGGGTGGAAGGACATATCGGCAGGGGATGGCTACACCTTC.

The chain has TRBV3-1 (or the pseudogene TRBV3-2) and TRBJ2-7, with TRBD1 identical over 9 bases. The germline gives CDR1 LGHDT, CDR2 YNNKEL (reference sequence). The CDR3 is 14 residues long. The V gene end was trimmed by 3 bases and the J gene end by 7 bases; junction bases not matched to a gene: 7. The CDR3 spells CASSQTGGSIEQYF. As DNA, the CDR3 is TGTGCCAGCAGCCAGACAGGGGGATCGATTGAGCAGTACTTC.

The chain recombines TRBV5-1 with TRBJ2-7, with D maybe TRBD2 (5 bases). Per germline, CDR1 SGHRS and CDR2 YFSETQ. Trimming removed 4 bases at V and 7 bases at J, with 15 bases between. The CDR3 totals 13 residues. The CDR3, as DNA: TGCGCCAGCAGCCCCGCGGGTCCTCGGGAGCAGTACTTC. Protein: CASSPAGPREQYF.

This chain links TRBV11-3 with TRBJ2-1; D not resolved. In germline, CDR1 is SGHNT, CDR2 YENEEA. This CDR3 is built from 13 residues. V was clipped by 1 base and J by 5 bases, with 6 bases between them. The CDR3 nucleotides are TGTGCCAGCAGCTTAGGGTTAAACAATGAGCAGTTCTTC. Protein product: CASSLGLNNEQFF.

J is TRBJ1-6 and V is TRBV5-4; a possible D gene is TRBD1 (6 bases). The CDR3 extends over 15 amino acids. Trimming removed 3 bases from V and 9 bases from J, with 16 bases in between. The germline CDR1 and CDR2 sequences are SGHNT and YYREEE (reference sequence). The CDR3 DNA is TGTGCCAGCAGCTCATGGGGGCAGGAGATTTCACCCCTCCACTTT. It specifies CASSSWGQEISPLHF.

The chain carries TRBV3-1 (or the pseudogene TRBV3-2) and TRBJ1-3, with D hard to call. Trimming shortened V by 2 bases and J by 1 base, and 12 bases separated the two germline ends. This CDR3 spans 16 amino acids. Germline CDR1 is LGHDT and CDR2 is YNNKEL (reference sequence). Here the CDR3 DNA reads TGTGCCAGCAGCCAAAGGACCCCTCCGTCTGGAAACACCATATATTTT. It encodes CASSQRTPPSGNTIYF.